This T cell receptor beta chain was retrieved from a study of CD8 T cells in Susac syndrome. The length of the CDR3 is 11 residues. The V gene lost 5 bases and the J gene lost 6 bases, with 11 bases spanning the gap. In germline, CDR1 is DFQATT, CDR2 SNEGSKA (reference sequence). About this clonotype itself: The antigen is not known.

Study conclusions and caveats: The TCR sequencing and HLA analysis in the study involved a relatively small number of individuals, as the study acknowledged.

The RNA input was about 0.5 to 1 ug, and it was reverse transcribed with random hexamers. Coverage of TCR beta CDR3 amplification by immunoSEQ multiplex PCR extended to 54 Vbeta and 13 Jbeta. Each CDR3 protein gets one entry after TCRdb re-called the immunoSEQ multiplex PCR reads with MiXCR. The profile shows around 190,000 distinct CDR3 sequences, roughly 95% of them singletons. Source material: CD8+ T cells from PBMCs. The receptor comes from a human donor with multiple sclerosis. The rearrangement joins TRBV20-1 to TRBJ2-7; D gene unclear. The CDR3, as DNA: TGCAGTGCTCCCTACTCTGGCGAGCAGTACTTC. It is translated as CSAPYSGEQYF.